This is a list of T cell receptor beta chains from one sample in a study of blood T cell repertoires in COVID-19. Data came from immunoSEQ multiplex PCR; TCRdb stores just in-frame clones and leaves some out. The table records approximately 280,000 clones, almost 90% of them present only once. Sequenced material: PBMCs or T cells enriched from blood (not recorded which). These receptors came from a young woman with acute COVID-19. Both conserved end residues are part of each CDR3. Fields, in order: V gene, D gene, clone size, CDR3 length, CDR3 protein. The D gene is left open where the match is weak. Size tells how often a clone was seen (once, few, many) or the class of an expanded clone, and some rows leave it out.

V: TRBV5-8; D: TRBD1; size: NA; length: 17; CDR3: CASSHFRVTGGLHGYTF
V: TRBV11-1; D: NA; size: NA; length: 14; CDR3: CASSRKGEWGTQYF
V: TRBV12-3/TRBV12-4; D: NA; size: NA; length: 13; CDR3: CASSPGVGETQYF
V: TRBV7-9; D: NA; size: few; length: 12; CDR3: CASSLVLYEQYF
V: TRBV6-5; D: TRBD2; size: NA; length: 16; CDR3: CASSYSSSSGNNEQFF
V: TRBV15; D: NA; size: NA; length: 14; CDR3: CATSRRWSVHEQFF
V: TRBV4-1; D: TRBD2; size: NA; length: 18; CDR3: CASSQVIRRLAGAYEQFF
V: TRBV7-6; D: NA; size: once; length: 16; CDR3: CASSLGPPTTNEKLFF
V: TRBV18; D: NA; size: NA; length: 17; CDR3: CASSPMVGQGYNQPQHF
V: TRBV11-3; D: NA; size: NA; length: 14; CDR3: CASSLSGRTYEQYF
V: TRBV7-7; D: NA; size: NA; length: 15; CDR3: CASSLGGRSTDTQYF
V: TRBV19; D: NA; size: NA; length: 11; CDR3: CASKERAEAFF
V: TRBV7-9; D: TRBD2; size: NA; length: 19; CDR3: CASSFVPSGLAGSSATQYF
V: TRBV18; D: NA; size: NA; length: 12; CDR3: CASSRLRGEQFF
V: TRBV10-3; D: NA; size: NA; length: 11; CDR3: CAISEGQGAFF
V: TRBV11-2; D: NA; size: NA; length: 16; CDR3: CASSSHRDTKNTEAFF
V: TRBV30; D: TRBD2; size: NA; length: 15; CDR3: CAWSPGLAGRNEQFF
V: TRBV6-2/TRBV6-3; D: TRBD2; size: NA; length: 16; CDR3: CASSLSSGRAGNEQFF
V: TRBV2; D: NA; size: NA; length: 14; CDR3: CASSEALLEGTQYF
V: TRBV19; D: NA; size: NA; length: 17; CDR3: CASSSPLLVNSNQPQHF
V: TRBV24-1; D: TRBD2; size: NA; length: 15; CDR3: CATSSGVGGYNEQFF
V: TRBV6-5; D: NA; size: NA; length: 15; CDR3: CASSYAGISTDTQYF
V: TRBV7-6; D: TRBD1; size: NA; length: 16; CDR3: CASSLESDRGRYEQYF
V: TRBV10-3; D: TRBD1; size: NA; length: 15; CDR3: CAISEGQGATDTQYF
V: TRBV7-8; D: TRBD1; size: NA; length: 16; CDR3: CASSFAGNRGGTEAFF
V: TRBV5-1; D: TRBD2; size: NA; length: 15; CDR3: CASSPKDAGEETQYF
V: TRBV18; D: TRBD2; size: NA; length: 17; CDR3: CASSPRTSGSSTDTQYF
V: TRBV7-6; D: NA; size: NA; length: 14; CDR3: CASSAGTTNYGYTF
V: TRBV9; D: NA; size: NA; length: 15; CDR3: CASSATLTQYNEQFF
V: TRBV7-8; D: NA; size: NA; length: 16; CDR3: CASSLGGSGFPYEQYF
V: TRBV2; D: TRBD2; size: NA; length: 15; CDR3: CASRGLAGGLNEQFF